The sequence of this TCR beta chain was determined in a study of cytomegalovirus exposure and HLA in healthy donors. Study-level information: The same platform as the approximately 670 first-cohort repertoires was used for the 120 validation repertoires, a later analysis reported.

Sequencing was performed with immunoSEQ multiplex PCR; in TCRdb, only in-frame clones are kept and a portion is missing. The sample records fewer than 200,000 clones, 85% to 90% being singletons. Worth noting for this clone: Its antigen is unknown.

Findings of the study overall: Some TCR beta chains (164 of them) were listed as cytomegalovirus-associated.

This CDR3 is 14 amino acids long. With 2 bases removed from V and 0 bases from J, the gap between germline ends came to 6 bases. Germline V CDR1 and CDR2: SGHRS, YFSETQ. Sequences were obtained from PBMCs. The TCR comes from a woman aged 30 to 39 in good health and CMV-seronegative. The rearrangement links TRBV5-1 to TRBJ2-1; D possibly corresponds to TRBD2 (6 bases). CDR3 region: CASSFGSSYNEQFF. The CDR3 region has the DNA TGCGCCAGCAGCTTCGGGAGCTCCTACAATGAGCAGTTCTTC. The full variable domain, rest sourced from reference TRBV5-1 and TRBJ2-1, is KAGVTQTPRYLIKTRGQQVTLSCSPISGHRSVSWYQQTPGQGLQFLFEYFSETQRNKGNFPGRFSGRQFSNSRSEMNVSTLELGDSALYLCASSFGSSYNEQFFGPGTRLTVL.